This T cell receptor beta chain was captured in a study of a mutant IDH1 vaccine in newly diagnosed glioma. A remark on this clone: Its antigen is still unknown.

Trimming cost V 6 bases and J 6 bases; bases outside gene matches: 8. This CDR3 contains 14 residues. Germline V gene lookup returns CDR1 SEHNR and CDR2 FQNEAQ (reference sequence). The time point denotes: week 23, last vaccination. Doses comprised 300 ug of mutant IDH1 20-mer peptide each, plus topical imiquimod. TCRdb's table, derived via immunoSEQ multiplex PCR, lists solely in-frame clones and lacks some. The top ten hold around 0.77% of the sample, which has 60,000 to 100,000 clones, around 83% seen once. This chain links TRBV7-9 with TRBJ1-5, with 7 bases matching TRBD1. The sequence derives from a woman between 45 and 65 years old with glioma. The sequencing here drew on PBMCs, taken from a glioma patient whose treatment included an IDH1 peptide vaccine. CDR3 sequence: CASRGGGAGQPQHF. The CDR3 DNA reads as TGTGCCAGCAGAGGAGGGGGCGCAGGTCAGCCCCAGCATTTT.